This TCR beta chain originates from a study of CD8+ T cells in alopecia areata. Following extraction, RNA underwent reverse transcription to cDNA, which served as the sequencing template. This table comes from immunoSEQ multiplex PCR, and its TCRdb copy is limited to in-frame clones, with some not included. The sample has tens of thousands of clones, roughly 80% seen once. Collection of lesional scalp punch biopsies and peripheral blood was performed in alopecia areata patients. Trimming shortened V by 3 bases and J by 9 bases, and 7 bases separated the two germline ends. The CDR3 consists of 11 residues. Germline-derived CDR1 and CDR2 are SGHNT and YYREEE (reference sequence). Note on this clone: The antigen remains unidentified.

Study findings and constraints: Normal scalp showed lower clonality than lesional scalp, especially alopecia totalis/universalis.

The sequencing sample was made of NKG2D-low CD8+ T cells sorted from blood. The V and J genes are TRBV5-4 and TRBJ2-1, with D possibly matching TRBD2 (5 bases). The origin of this receptor is a human donor with alopecia areata. The CDR3 sequence is CASSYTSEQFF. The DNA of the CDR3 is TGTGCCAGCAGCTATACTAGTGAGCAGTTCTTC.